The rows below give T cell receptor beta chains drawn from one sample of a study of shared clonotypes between healthy human individuals. The protocol was immunoSEQ multiplex PCR, while the TCRdb copy is restricted to in-frame clones and leaves out a portion. The sample lists around 980,000 clones, 78% seen once, with roughly 0.57% in the top ten. The sample taken for sequencing was memory CD4+ T cells from PBMCs. The receptors derive from a man aged 18-30 years in good health. Some clones in this sample may be carry-over from other donors' samples. The CDR3 runs from the conserved cysteine through the conserved F or W. Fields, in order: J gene, D gene, clone size, V gene, CDR3 protein, CDR3 DNA. The D gene is left open where the match is weak. Clone size, where shown, is once, few, many, or a class for clones that have expanded.

TRBJ1-4 | TRBD1 | - | TRBV25-1 | CASSDPRGDGEKLFF | TGTGCCAGCAGTGACCCCAGGGGGGATGGTGAAAAACTGTTTTTT
TRBJ1-5 | - | - | TRBV5-1 | CASSLGQPNQPQHF | TGCGCCAGCAGCTTGGGACAGCCCAATCAGCCCCAGCATTTT
TRBJ2-7 | TRBD1 | - | TRBV7-9 | CASSQQGLEQYF | TGTGCCAGCAGTCAACAGGGGCTCGAGCAGTACTTC
TRBJ2-5 | - | - | TRBV5-1 | CASSLLTRDVQETQYF | TGCGCCAGCAGCTTGTTGACCCGGGACGTCCAAGAGACCCAGTACTTC
TRBJ1-6 | - | - | TRBV7-9 | CASSSQAGNSPLHF | TGTGCCAGCAGCTCCCAGGCCGGGAATTCACCCCTCCACTTT
TRBJ1-2 | - | few | TRBV5-1 | CASSYGEGIGYTF | TGCGCCAGCAGCTATGGGGAGGGTATTGGCTACACCTTC
TRBJ2-7 | - | - | TRBV6-5 | CASTDPPGSGREQYF | TGTGCCAGCACCGACCCGCCAGGGTCGGGCCGCGAGCAGTACTTC
TRBJ1-1 | TRBD1 | - | TRBV27 | CASSTGTGVLLNTEAFF | TGTGCCAGCAGTACCGGGACAGGGGTTCTATTGAACACTGAAGCTTTCTTT
TRBJ2-2 | TRBD2 | few | TRBV4-1 | CASSQDPGLAATGELFF | TGCGCCAGCAGCCAAGATCCGGGACTAGCGGCCACCGGGGAGCTGTTTTTT
TRBJ2-3 | TRBD2 | few | TRBV7-8 | CASSLEGAGGTTDTQYF | TGTGCCAGCAGCTTAGAGGGAGCGGGAGGGACCACAGATACGCAGTATTTT
TRBJ1-2 | - | - | TRBV15 | CATSRDSPLGYTF | TGTGCCACCAGCAGAGATAGCCCACTGGGCTACACCTTC
TRBJ1-5 | TRBD1 | - | TRBV10-3 | CAISPGGADHPQHF | TGTGCCATCAGCCCAGGGGGGGCGGATCATCCCCAGCATTTT
TRBJ1-1 | - | few | TRBV10-3 | CAISASTWGTEAFF | TGTGCCATCAGTGCCTCTACATGGGGCACTGAAGCTTTCTTT
TRBJ1-5 | - | few | TRBV6-4 | CALTSRTGAAYSNQPQHF | TGTGCCCTCACCAGCCGTACCGGCGCGGCTTATAGCAATCAGCCCCAGCATTTT
TRBJ2-5 | TRBD1 | - | TRBV27 | CASSLPQTGDQETQYF | TGTGCCAGCAGTCTACCCCAGACAGGGGACCAAGAGACCCAGTACTTC
TRBJ1-1 | - | - | TRBV4-2 | CASSQEQPNTEAFF | TGTGCCAGCAGCCAAGAACAGCCTAACACTGAAGCTTTCTTT
TRBJ1-2 | - | - | TRBV2 | CASATVAPGYGYTF | TGTGCCAGCGCGACCGTAGCCCCGGGCTATGGCTACACCTTC
TRBJ2-1 | - | - | TRBV6-4 | CASSERGGDYNEQFF | TGTGCCAGCAGTGAACGTGGGGGCGACTACAATGAGCAGTTCTTC
TRBJ2-7 | - | - | TRBV5-1 | CASSAGQGGLDEQYF | TGCGCCAGCAGCGCTGGACAGGGAGGGTTGGACGAGCAGTACTTC
TRBJ2-7 | - | - | TRBV28 | CASSRLSGTLNSYEQYF | TGTGCCAGCAGCCGACTCTCCGGGACTCTAAACTCCTACGAGCAGTACTTC
TRBJ2-4 | - | few | TRBV5-1 | CASSSGAKNIQYF | TGCGCCAGCAGCTCTGGAGCCAAAAACATTCAGTACTTC
TRBJ1-4 | - | - | TRBV2 | CASTSSGGDNEKLFF | TGTGCCAGCACCTCCAGCGGGGGCGATAATGAAAAACTGTTTTTT
TRBJ1-5 | - | many | TRBV30 | CAWAGRGGSQPQHF | TGTGCCTGGGCTGGTAGGGGAGGATCTCAGCCCCAGCATTTT
TRBJ2-7 | TRBD2 | - | TRBV4-2 | CASSLRLAGPYEQYF | TGTGCCAGCAGCCTACGACTAGCGGGACCCTACGAGCAGTACTTC
TRBJ1-1 | - | - | TRBV5-1 | CASSLGLTNTEAFF | TGCGCCAGCAGCTTGGGACTCACGAACACTGAAGCTTTCTTT
TRBJ1-1 | - | - | TRBV18 | CASSLVQGNTEAFF | TGTGCCAGCTCACTCGTACAGGGGAACACTGAAGCTTTCTTT
TRBJ2-3 | TRBD2 | - | TRBV14 | CASSQEGGKGTDTQYF | TGTGCCAGCAGCCAAGAGGGGGGGAAGGGCACAGATACGCAGTATTTT
TRBJ2-5 | TRBD2 | - | TRBV7-3 | CASSLRKWTSGRGETQYF | TGTGCCAGCAGCTTAAGAAAATGGACTAGCGGGAGGGGGGAGACCCAGTACTTC
TRBJ2-5 | TRBD2 | - | TRBV7-2 | CASSLDGRAWETQYF | TGTGCCAGCAGCTTAGACGGGAGGGCCTGGGAGACCCAGTACTTC
TRBJ1-2 | TRBD1 | - | TRBV29-1 | CSVESGTAYGYTF | TGCAGCGTTGAATCCGGGACAGCCTATGGCTACACCTTC
TRBJ2-5 | - | - | TRBV4-1 | CASSQFSDGGSTVETQYF | TGCGCCAGCAGCCAATTTTCGGACGGCGGGTCCACCGTGGAGACCCAGTACTTC
TRBJ2-7 | - | - | TRBV25-1 | CASSEALSPYEQYF | TGTGCCAGCAGTGAGGCCCTTTCCCCCTACGAGCAGTACTTC
TRBJ2-5 | - | - | TRBV6-6 | CASSYLGEETQYF | TGTGCCAGCAGTTACCTAGGGGAAGAGACCCAGTACTTC
TRBJ2-1 | TRBD2 | - | TRBV4-1 | CASSQSGGSYNEQFF | TGCGCCAGCAGCCAATCGGGGGGCTCCTACAATGAGCAGTTCTTC
TRBJ2-7 | TRBD2 | - | TRBV28 | CASSGLAGYSYEQYF | TGTGCCAGCAGCGGACTAGCGGGATACTCCTACGAGCAGTACTTC
TRBJ1-1 | - | - | TRBV30 | CAWSASTGPVNTEAFF | TGTGCCTGGAGCGCATCGACCGGGCCCGTAAACACTGAAGCTTTCTTT
TRBJ1-4 | - | once | TRBV18 | CASSPSERSLGEKLFF | TGTGCCAGCTCACCATCCGAGAGGAGCCTGGGCGAAAAACTGTTTTTT
TRBJ1-1 | - | - | TRBV7-9 | CASSLAPIWAPITEAFF | TGTGCCAGCAGCTTAGCACCGATTTGGGCGCCGATCACTGAAGCTTTCTTT
TRBJ1-2 | - | - | TRBV6-5 | CASRLDSNYGYTF | TGTGCCAGCAGGCTCGACAGTAACTATGGCTACACCTTC
TRBJ2-7 | TRBD1 | - | TRBV6-6 | CASSYAAGGYYEQYF | TGTGCCAGCAGTTACGCGGCAGGGGGCTATTACGAGCAGTACTTC